The sequence of this TCR beta chain was determined in a study of blood T cell repertoires in COVID-19. Libraries were prepared by immunoSEQ multiplex PCR; TCRdb keeps only in-frame clonotypes and omits some of them. The profile shows 50,000 to 75,000 clones, roughly 80% of them singletons. Trimming shortened V by 4 bases and J by 3 bases, and 14 bases separated the two germline ends. The germline gives CDR1 SGHDN, CDR2 FVKESK. The CDR3 loop spans 15 amino acids. The specimen was peripheral blood. This clonotype was sampled from a man between 60 and 75 years old with COVID-19, enrolled during active disease. The chain carries TRBV14 and TRBJ2-3; a weak D match, TRBD2 (5 bases). The CDR3 DNA is TGTGCCAGCAGCCCAACGAGGGATGGTACAGATACGCAGTATTTT. Translated, it gives CASSPTRDGTDTQYF.